This T cell receptor beta chain was sequenced during a study of blood T cell repertoires in COVID-19. Study-level background: Samples of COVID-19 (acute and convalescent) were obtained from the United States, Italy and Spain. PBMCs, B-cell-depleted T cells, or T cells were the source of the cDNA or gDNA that made up the material.

Per the germline V gene, CDR1 is LNHDA and CDR2 is SQIVND (reference sequence). The length of the CDR3 is 13 residues. With 9 bases removed from V and 3 bases from J, the gap between germline ends came to 12 bases. Produced via immunoSEQ multiplex PCR; TCRdb's table is partial and in-frame only. The repertoire consists of 250,000 or so clones, with roughly 80% occurring once and the leading ten covering nearly 9%. The sequenced material came from peripheral blood. The J gene is TRBJ1-3, the V gene TRBV19, with D uncertain. The clonotype originates from a man older than 75 with acute or convalescent COVID-19. CDR3 sequence: CASRGLGGNTIYF. CDR3 DNA: TGTGCCAGCCGGGGTCTGGGTGGAAACACCATATATTTT.